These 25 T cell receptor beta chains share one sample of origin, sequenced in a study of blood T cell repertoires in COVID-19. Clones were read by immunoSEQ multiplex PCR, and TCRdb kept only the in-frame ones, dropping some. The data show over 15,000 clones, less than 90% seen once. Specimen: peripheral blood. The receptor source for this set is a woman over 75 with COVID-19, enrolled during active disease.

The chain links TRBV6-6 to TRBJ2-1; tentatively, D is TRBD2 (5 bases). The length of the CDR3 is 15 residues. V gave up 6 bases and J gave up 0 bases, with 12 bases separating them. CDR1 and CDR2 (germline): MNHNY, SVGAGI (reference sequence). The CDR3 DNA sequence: TGTGCCAGCAGCGGAACGGGGAGCTCCTACAATGAGCAGTTCTTC. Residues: CASSGTGSSYNEQFF.

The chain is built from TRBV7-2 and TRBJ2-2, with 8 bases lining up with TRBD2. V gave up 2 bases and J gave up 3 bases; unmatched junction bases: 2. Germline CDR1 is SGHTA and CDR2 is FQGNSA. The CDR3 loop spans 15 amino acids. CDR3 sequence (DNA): TGTGCCAGCAGCTTACGGCGGGGGGACACCGGGGAGCTGTTTTTT. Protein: CASSLRRGDTGELFF.

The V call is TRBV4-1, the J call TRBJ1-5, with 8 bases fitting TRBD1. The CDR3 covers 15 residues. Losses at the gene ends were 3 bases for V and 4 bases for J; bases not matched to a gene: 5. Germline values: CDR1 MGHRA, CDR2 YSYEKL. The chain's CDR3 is CASSQDRVKNQPQHF. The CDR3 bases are TGCGCCAGCAGCCAGGACAGGGTCAAGAATCAGCCCCAGCATTTT.

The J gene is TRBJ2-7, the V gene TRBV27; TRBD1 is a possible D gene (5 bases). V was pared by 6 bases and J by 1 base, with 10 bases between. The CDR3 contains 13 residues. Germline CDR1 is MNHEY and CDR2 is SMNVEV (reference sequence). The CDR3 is CASRPRQSYEQYF. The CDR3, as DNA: TGTGCCAGCAGACCTAGACAGTCCTACGAGCAGTACTTC.

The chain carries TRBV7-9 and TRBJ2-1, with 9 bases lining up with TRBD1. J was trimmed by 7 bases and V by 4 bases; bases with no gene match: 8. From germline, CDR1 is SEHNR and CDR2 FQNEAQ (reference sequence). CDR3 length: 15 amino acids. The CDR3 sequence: CASSSDRGYWNEQFF. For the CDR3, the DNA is TGTGCCAGCAGCTCCGACAGGGGGTACTGGAATGAGCAGTTCTTC.

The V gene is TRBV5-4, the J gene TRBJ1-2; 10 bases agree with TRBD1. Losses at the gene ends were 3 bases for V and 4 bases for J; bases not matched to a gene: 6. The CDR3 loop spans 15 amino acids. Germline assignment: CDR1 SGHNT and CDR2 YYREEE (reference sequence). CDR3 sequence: CASSSAGQGFYGYTF. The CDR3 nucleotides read TGTGCCAGCAGCTCAGCGGGACAGGGGTTCTATGGCTACACCTTC.

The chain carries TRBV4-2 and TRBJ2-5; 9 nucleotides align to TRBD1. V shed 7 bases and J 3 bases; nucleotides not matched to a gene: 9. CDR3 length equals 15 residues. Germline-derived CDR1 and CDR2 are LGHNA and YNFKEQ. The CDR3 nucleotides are TGTGCCAGCACCAACCAAGGGGACAGGGAAGAGACCCAGTACTTC. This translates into CASTNQGDREETQYF.

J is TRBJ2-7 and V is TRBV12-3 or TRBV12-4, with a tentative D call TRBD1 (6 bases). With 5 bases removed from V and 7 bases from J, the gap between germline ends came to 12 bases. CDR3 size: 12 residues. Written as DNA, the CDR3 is TGTGCCAGCAGTACCGAGGGGGTGGAGCAGTACTTC. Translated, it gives CASSTEGVEQYF.

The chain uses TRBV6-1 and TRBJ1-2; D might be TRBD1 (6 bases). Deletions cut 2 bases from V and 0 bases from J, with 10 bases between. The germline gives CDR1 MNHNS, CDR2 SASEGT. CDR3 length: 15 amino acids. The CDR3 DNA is TGTGCCAGCAGTGAACAGGGGTTTACTAACTATGGCTACACCTTC. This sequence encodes CASSEQGFTNYGYTF.

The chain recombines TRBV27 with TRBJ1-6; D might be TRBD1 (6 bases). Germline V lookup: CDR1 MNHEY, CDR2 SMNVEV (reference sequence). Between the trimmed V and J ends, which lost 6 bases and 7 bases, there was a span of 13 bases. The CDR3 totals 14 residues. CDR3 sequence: CASSPQGVNSPLHF. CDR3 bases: TGTGCCAGCAGCCCACAGGGTGTCAATTCACCCCTCCACTTT.

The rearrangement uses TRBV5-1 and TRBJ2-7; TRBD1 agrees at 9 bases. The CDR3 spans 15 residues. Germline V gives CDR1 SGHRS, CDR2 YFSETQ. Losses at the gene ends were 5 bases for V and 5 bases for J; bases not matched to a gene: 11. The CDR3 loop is CASRRAGTGNHEQYF. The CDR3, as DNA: TGCGCCAGCAGAAGAGCCGGGACAGGGAACCACGAGCAGTACTTC.

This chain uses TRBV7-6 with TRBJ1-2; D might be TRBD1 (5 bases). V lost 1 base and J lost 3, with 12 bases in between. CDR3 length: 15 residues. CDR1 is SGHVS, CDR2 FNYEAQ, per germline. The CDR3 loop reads CASSLEGRGDYGYTF. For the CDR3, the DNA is TGTGCCAGCAGCTTAGAGGGTAGGGGCGACTATGGCTACACCTTC.

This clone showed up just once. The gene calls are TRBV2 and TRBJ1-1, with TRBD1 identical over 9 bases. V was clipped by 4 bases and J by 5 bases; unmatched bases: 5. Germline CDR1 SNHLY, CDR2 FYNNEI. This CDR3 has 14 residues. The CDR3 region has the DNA TGTGCCAGCAGTGGGACAGGGGTAGGTACTGAAGCTTTCTTT. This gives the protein CASSGTGVGTEAFF.

CDR3 nucleotides: TGTGCCAGCAGCCGTATGTCCGGGACAGGGGATGAAGCTTTCTTT. It is translated as CASSRMSGTGDEAFF. The chain is built from TRBV7-2 and TRBJ1-1; TRBD1 matches at 10 bases. The J segment lost 7 bases and the V segment lost 5 bases, leaving 10 bases of the junction unmatched. The CDR3 contains 15 residues. Germline CDR1 SGHTA, CDR2 FQGNSA.

CDR3 bases: TGTGCCAGCAGCTCAGGGTTAGTTAGCGAAAAACTGTTTTTT. As protein: CASSSGLVSEKLFF. This chain joins TRBV3-1 (or the pseudogene TRBV3-2) and TRBJ1-4; a possible D gene is TRBD1 (5 bases). Germline assignment: CDR1 LGHDT and CDR2 YNNKEL (reference sequence). CDR3 length equals 14 residues. The V end was cut by 5 bases, the J end by 8 bases, with 15 bases between.

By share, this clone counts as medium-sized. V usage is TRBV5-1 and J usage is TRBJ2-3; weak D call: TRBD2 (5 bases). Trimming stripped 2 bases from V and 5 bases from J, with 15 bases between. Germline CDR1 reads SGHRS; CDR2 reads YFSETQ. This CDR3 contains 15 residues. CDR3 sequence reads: CASSFILGAGDTQYF. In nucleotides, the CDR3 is TGCGCCAGCAGCTTTATATTGGGAGCTGGAGATACGCAGTATTTT.

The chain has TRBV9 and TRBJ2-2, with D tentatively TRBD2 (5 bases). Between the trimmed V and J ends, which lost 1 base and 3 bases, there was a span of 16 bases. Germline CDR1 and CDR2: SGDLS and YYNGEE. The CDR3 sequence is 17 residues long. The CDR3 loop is CASSVHPAAADTGELFF. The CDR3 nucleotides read TGTGCCAGCAGCGTACACCCAGCGGCCGCTGACACCGGGGAGCTGTTTTTT.

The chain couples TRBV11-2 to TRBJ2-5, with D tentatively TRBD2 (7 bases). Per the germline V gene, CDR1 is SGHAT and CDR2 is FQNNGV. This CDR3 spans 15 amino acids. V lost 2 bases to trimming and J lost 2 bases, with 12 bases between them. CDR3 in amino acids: CASSLRGGGQETQYF. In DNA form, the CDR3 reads TGTGCCAGCAGCTTAAGGGGGGGCGGTCAAGAGACCCAGTACTTC.

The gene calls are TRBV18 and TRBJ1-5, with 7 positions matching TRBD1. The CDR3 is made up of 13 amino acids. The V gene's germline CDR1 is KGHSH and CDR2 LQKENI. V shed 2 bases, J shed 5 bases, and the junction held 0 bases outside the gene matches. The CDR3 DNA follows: TGTGCCAGCTCACCAGGGACAGATCAGCCCCAGCATTTT. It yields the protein CASSPGTDQPQHF. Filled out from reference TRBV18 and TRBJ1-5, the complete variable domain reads NAGVMQNPRHLVRRRGQEARLRCSPMKGHSHVYWYRQLPEEGLKFMVYLQKENIIDESGMPKERFSAEFPKEGPSILRIQQVVRGDSAAYFCASSPGTDQPQHFGDGTRLSIL.

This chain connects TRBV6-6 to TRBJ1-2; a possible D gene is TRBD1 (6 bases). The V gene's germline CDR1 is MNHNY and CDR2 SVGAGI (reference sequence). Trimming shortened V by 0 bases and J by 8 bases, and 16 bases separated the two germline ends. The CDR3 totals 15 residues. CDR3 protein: CASSYSPGGLEGYTF. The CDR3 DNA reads TGTGCCAGCAGTTACTCGCCGGGGGGCTTAGAGGGCTACACCTTC.

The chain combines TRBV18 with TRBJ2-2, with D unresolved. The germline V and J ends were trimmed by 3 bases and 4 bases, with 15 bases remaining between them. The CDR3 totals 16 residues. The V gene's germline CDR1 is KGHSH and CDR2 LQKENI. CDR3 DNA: TGTGCCAGCTCACCTGACGGAACCTGGAGCACCGGGGAGCTGTTTTTT. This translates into CASSPDGTWSTGELFF.

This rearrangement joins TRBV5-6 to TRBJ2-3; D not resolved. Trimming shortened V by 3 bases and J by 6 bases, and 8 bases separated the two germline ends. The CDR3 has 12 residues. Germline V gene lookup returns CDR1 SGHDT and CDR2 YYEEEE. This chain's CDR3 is CASSSTVDTQYF. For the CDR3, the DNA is TGTGCCAGCAGCTCGACTGTCGATACGCAGTATTTT.

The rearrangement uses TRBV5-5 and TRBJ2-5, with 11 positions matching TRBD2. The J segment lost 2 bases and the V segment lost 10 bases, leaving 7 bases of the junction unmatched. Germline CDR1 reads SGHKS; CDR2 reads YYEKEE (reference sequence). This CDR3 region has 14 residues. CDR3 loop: CAAGRLAGQETQYF. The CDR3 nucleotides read TGTGCCGCCGGGCGACTAGCGGGGCAAGAGACCCAGTACTTC. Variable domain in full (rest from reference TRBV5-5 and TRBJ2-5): DAGVTQSPTHLIKTRGQQVTLRCSPISGHKSVSWYQQVLGQGPQFIFQYYEKEERGRGNFPDRFSARQFPNYSSELNVNALLLGDSALYLCAAGRLAGQETQYFGPGTRLLVL.

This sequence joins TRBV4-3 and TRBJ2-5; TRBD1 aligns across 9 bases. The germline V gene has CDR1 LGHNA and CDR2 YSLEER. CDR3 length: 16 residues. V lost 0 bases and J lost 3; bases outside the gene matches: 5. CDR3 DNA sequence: TGCGCCAGCAGCCAAGATCCGGGACAGGGAAAAGAGACCCAGTACTTC. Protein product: CASSQDPGQGKETQYF.

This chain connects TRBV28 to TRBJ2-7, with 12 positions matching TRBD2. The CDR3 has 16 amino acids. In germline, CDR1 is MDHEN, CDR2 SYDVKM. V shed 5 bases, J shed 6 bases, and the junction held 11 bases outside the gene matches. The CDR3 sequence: CASSVPSGRAKGEQYF. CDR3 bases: TGTGCCAGCAGTGTCCCTAGCGGGAGGGCTAAGGGCGAGCAGTACTTC.